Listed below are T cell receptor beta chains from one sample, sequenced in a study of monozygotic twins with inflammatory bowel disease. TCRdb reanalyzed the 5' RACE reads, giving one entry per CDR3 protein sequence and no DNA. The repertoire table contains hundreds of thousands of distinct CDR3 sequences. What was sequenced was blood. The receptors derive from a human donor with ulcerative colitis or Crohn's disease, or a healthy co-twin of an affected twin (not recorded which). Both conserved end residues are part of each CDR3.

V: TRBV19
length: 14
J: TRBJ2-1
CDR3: CASSIGGRSNEQFF

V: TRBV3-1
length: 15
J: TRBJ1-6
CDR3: CASSQRTGQILRLHF

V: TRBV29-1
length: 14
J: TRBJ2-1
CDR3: CSVWVAGAPNEQFF

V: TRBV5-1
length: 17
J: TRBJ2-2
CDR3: CASSSGWTGIVSGELFF

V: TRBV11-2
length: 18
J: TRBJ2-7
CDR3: CASSSKGLAGVAGYEQYF

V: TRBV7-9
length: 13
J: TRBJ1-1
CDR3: CASSYRGIGVAFF

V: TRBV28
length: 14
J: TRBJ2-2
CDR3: CASSLHIRPGELFF

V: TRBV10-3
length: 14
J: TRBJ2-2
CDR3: CASKRDGNTGELFF

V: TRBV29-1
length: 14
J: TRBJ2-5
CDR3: CSVLGGQGAETQYF

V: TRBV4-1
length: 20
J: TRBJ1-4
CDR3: CASSPGFMPDLQHRNEKLFF

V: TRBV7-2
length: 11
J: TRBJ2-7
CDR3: CASGNLYEQYF

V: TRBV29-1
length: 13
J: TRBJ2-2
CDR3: CSVGDSNTGELFF

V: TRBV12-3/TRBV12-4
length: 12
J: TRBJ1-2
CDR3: CASSLERRGYTF

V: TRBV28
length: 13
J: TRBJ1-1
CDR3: CATSTVLNTEAFF

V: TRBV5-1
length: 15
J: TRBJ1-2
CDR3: CASTQASGQNYGYTF

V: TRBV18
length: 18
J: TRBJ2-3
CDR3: CASSPTPGQGASTDTQYF

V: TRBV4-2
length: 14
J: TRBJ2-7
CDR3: CASSHQGGEYEQYF

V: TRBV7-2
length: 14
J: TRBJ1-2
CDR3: CASSLWDGQGGYTF

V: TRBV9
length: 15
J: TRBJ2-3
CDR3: CASSVAHRDTDTQYF

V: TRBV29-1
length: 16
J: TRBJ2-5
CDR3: CSVVGDPFFLQETQYF

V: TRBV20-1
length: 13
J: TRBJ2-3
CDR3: CSAPGLSTDTQYF